This TCR beta chain was found in a study of blood T cell repertoires in COVID-19. Study-level information: Acute-phase and convalescent COVID-19 samples originated in the United States, Italy and Spain.

Trimming cost V 3 bases and J 9 bases; bases outside gene matches: 12. This CDR3 region has 17 residues. Per the germline V gene, CDR1 is SGDLS and CDR2 is YYNGEE. In the authors' workflow: Nucleated cell number was recorded as an estimate derived from reference gene primer amplification. This table comes from immunoSEQ multiplex PCR, and its TCRdb copy is limited to in-frame clones, with some not included. That table supplies the V and J calls and clone size; D and trimming were determined from the DNA. Here the sample spans about 430,000 clones, about 88% being singletons. Clinical history reported by participants formed the basis on which cohorts were assigned. Exposed volunteers were people who met a COVID-19 case within 2 weeks before study entry.

Sequences were obtained from PBMCs or T cells enriched from blood (not recorded which). The gene calls are TRBV9 and TRBJ2-1; TRBD2 matches 13 bases. The source is a woman aged 18 to 35 who had been exposed to COVID-19. CDR3 coding DNA: TGTGCCAGCAGCGGGACTAGCGGGAGTAGGGGTCGGGGTGAGCAGTTCTTC. Protein product: CASSGTSGSRGRGEQFF.